Listed below are T cell receptor beta chains from one sample, sequenced in a study of cytomegalovirus exposure and HLA in healthy donors. Libraries were prepared by immunoSEQ multiplex PCR; TCRdb keeps only in-frame clonotypes and omits some of them. There are approximately 110,000 clones in the sample; about three quarters occur only once, and roughly 8.2% lies in the top ten. Sequenced: PBMCs. Receptors were obtained from a woman in her thirties or forties in good health and CMV-seropositive. The CDR3 runs from the conserved cysteine through the conserved F or W. The D gene is left open where the match is weak. The size field is filled for only some rows; it gives once, few, many or a size class.

d_call: NA
j_call: TRBJ1-5
clone_size: NA
v_call: TRBV5-6
cdr3_nt: TGTGCCAGCAGCTTGTGGGCTCCCAATAGCAATCAGCCCCAGCATTTT
cdr3_aa: CASSLWAPNSNQPQHF

d_call: TRBD1
j_call: TRBJ2-1
clone_size: NA
v_call: TRBV14
cdr3_nt: TGTGCCAGCAGCCAAGAGGGGGGACAGGATGAGCAGTTCTTC
cdr3_aa: CASSQEGGQDEQFF

d_call: TRBD1
j_call: TRBJ1-1
clone_size: few
v_call: TRBV19
cdr3_nt: TGTGCCAGTACCCAGGGACAGCGTCAAGCTTTCTTT
cdr3_aa: CASTQGQRQAFF

d_call: NA
j_call: TRBJ1-3
clone_size: NA
v_call: TRBV9
cdr3_nt: TGTGCCAGCAGCGTAACCGGGACTGGAAACACCATATATTTT
cdr3_aa: CASSVTGTGNTIYF

d_call: TRBD1
j_call: TRBJ2-5
clone_size: NA
v_call: TRBV7-3
cdr3_nt: TGTGCCAGCAGCTCCTTGGGACAGGGGAGCCAGTACTTC
cdr3_aa: CASSSLGQGSQYF

d_call: TRBD2
j_call: TRBJ2-1
clone_size: NA
v_call: TRBV5-4
cdr3_nt: TGTGCCAGCAGCTTCAGTAGCGGGGGGGGGTTTAGAGAGCAGTTCTTC
cdr3_aa: CASSFSSGGGFREQFF

d_call: NA
j_call: TRBJ1-2
clone_size: NA
v_call: TRBV4-1
cdr3_nt: TGCGCCAGCAGCGTCCCAGGGTTGGGAAACTATGGCTACACCTTC
cdr3_aa: CASSVPGLGNYGYTF

d_call: TRBD2
j_call: TRBJ2-3
clone_size: NA
v_call: TRBV4-3
cdr3_nt: TGCGCCAGCAGCCGGACCGGGACTAGCGGGGGGACAGATACGCAGTATTTT
cdr3_aa: CASSRTGTSGGTDTQYF

d_call: TRBD1
j_call: TRBJ1-6
clone_size: NA
v_call: TRBV6-5
cdr3_nt: TGTGCCAGCAGTTACCCACGGACAGGGAATTCACCCCTCCACTTT
cdr3_aa: CASSYPRTGNSPLHF

d_call: TRBD2
j_call: TRBJ2-3
clone_size: NA
v_call: TRBV9
cdr3_nt: TGTGCCAGCAGTCCTAGCGGGGCAACAGATACGCAGTATTTT
cdr3_aa: CASSPSGATDTQYF

d_call: NA
j_call: TRBJ1-2
clone_size: NA
v_call: TRBV4-1
cdr3_nt: TGCGCCAGCAGCCAAAAAGGTACCCTCCGGGACTCCGATGGCTACACCTTC
cdr3_aa: CASSQKGTLRDSDGYTF

d_call: TRBD1
j_call: TRBJ1-1
clone_size: NA
v_call: TRBV29-1
cdr3_nt: TGCAGCGTCACCTTGGGACAGGGCTGGGGAGCTTTCTTT
cdr3_aa: CSVTLGQGWGAFF

d_call: NA
j_call: TRBJ2-1
clone_size: NA
v_call: TRBV4-2
cdr3_nt: TGTGCCAGCAGCCAAGTTGGACAGTATGAGCAGTTCTTC
cdr3_aa: CASSQVGQYEQFF

d_call: TRBD1
j_call: TRBJ2-1
clone_size: NA
v_call: TRBV11-2
cdr3_nt: TGTGCCAGCAGCTATACGACAGGGGGCTTCTACAATGAGCAGTTCTTC
cdr3_aa: CASSYTTGGFYNEQFF

d_call: TRBD1
j_call: TRBJ1-1
clone_size: NA
v_call: TRBV6-5
cdr3_nt: TGTGCCAGCAGCGGACAGGGTAAGACTGAAGCTTTCTTT
cdr3_aa: CASSGQGKTEAFF

d_call: NA
j_call: TRBJ1-1
clone_size: many
v_call: TRBV7-9
cdr3_nt: TGTGCCAGCAGCTTAGGACAATCGAACACTGAAGCTTTCTTT
cdr3_aa: CASSLGQSNTEAFF

d_call: NA
j_call: TRBJ1-1
clone_size: NA
v_call: TRBV6-5
cdr3_nt: TGTGCCAGCAGCCCGGGGGACACTGAAGCTTTCTTT
cdr3_aa: CASSPGDTEAFF

d_call: NA
j_call: TRBJ2-3
clone_size: once
v_call: TRBV5-1
cdr3_nt: TGCGCCAGCAGCTTGGGGTCTACCAACACAGATACGCAGTATTTT
cdr3_aa: CASSLGSTNTDTQYF

d_call: TRBD1
j_call: TRBJ1-5
clone_size: NA
v_call: TRBV6-5
cdr3_nt: TGTGCCAGCAGTCAAGACAGGGGGCGGGGGCCCCAGCATTTT
cdr3_aa: CASSQDRGRGPQHF

d_call: NA
j_call: TRBJ1-2
clone_size: NA
v_call: TRBV20-1
cdr3_nt: TGCGTGGCCCCTCTCTATGGCTACACCTTC
cdr3_aa: CVAPLYGYTF

d_call: TRBD1
j_call: TRBJ1-2
clone_size: NA
v_call: TRBV10-3
cdr3_nt: TGTGCCATCAGTTCATCGCCTGGACAGGGGGCTAACTATGGCTACACCTTC
cdr3_aa: CAISSSPGQGANYGYTF

d_call: TRBD1
j_call: TRBJ1-2
clone_size: once
v_call: TRBV9
cdr3_nt: TGTGCCAGCAGCGTGGACAGGGGGCGCGGCCTTGGCTACACCTTC
cdr3_aa: CASSVDRGRGLGYTF

d_call: NA
j_call: TRBJ1-1
clone_size: NA
v_call: TRBV13
cdr3_nt: TGTGCCAGCAGCTCCCGTCACACAGGGAACACTGAAGCTTTCTTT
cdr3_aa: CASSSRHTGNTEAFF

d_call: NA
j_call: TRBJ2-7
clone_size: NA
v_call: TRBV19
cdr3_nt: TGTGCCAGTAGTCCGCAGGGGTCCACCTACGAGCAGTACTTC
cdr3_aa: CASSPQGSTYEQYF

d_call: NA
j_call: TRBJ2-5
clone_size: NA
v_call: TRBV6-5
cdr3_nt: TGTGCCAGCAGTTACATAAGGGGTCAAGAGACCCAGTACTTC
cdr3_aa: CASSYIRGQETQYF

d_call: NA
j_call: TRBJ1-1
clone_size: NA
v_call: TRBV5-5
cdr3_nt: TGTGCCAGCAGCGTACTCTGGAACACTGAAGCTTTCTTT
cdr3_aa: CASSVLWNTEAFF

d_call: TRBD1
j_call: TRBJ1-4
clone_size: NA
v_call: TRBV6-1
cdr3_nt: TGTGCCAGCAGTGAGACAGGGTCTAATGAAAAACTGTTTTTT
cdr3_aa: CASSETGSNEKLFF

d_call: NA
j_call: TRBJ1-1
clone_size: NA
v_call: TRBV2
cdr3_nt: TGTGCCAGCAGTGCGGTCAGGGTGAACACTGAAGCTTTCTTT
cdr3_aa: CASSAVRVNTEAFF

d_call: NA
j_call: TRBJ1-1
clone_size: once
v_call: TRBV28
cdr3_nt: TGTGCCAGCAGTCCATTTGGAGGAAGAGCTTTCTTT
cdr3_aa: CASSPFGGRAFF

d_call: NA
j_call: TRBJ1-2
clone_size: NA
v_call: TRBV10-3
cdr3_nt: TGTGCAATCAGGGAGCTCTATGGCTACACCTTC
cdr3_aa: CAIRELYGYTF

d_call: TRBD2
j_call: TRBJ2-1
clone_size: few
v_call: TRBV5-1
cdr3_nt: TGCGCCAGCAGCTTGCCGTCAGCGGGGTTGAACAATGAGCAGTTCTTC
cdr3_aa: CASSLPSAGLNNEQFF

d_call: TRBD1
j_call: TRBJ1-2
clone_size: medium-sized
v_call: TRBV10-3
cdr3_nt: TGTGCCATCAGTGACCGCCTTGACAGGGGGCCCGAAGAATGCTACACCTTC
cdr3_aa: CAISDRLDRGPEECYTF

d_call: TRBD1
j_call: TRBJ2-7
clone_size: NA
v_call: TRBV7-9
cdr3_nt: TGTGCCAGCAGCTTAGGGGACAGGGGTGGCGACGAGCAGTACTTC
cdr3_aa: CASSLGDRGGDEQYF